Detailed here is one TCR beta chain. Its antigen is currently not known. No quality values exist for individual bases; no much larger clone is one base distant. The CDR3 has 16 amino acids, counting the end cysteine and phenylalanine. Only the CDR3 region is kept as DNA, spanning 48 bases read in frame from base 1. CDR1 and CDR2 are drawn from the germline V gene: SGHRS, YFSETQ. At the junction V is shortened by 2 bases and J by 0 bases; bases outside the gene matches: 2. The source of the sample is a study of blood T cell repertoires in COVID-19 (dated by TCRdb to between 2020 and 2021). For the wider study: The collaborator samples originated in the United States, Italy and Spain and spanned the acute and convalescent phases of COVID-19. The prospective study material was composed of cDNA or gDNA derived from T cells, B-cell-depleted T cells, or PBMCs. The dataset comprised deeply sampled blood TCRbeta repertoires from subjects exposed to, actively infected with, or recovered from COVID-19. The repertoires were released in a freely available public database meant as a resource for research on the immune response to SARS-CoV-2. Samples came from the ongoing ImmuneRACE study (first 160 participants) plus 1,254 subjects from 6 global collaborators. The sample metadata nearly always contained a de-identified subject ID, COVID-19 status, age in years and sex. Where available, HLA class I and class II types were obtained from metadata supplied by the sample provider rather than from assay-based typing. Study-wide conclusions, independent of this receptor: Clinical and demographic metadata were provided uncurated, with the amount varying by source and participant.

The immunoSEQ Assay, a bias-controlled multiplex PCR, was used to amplify TCRbeta CDR3 regions from genomic DNA. Per the source publication's procedure: Within the assay, amplification of reference gene primers was used to estimate how many nucleated cells each sample contained. To quantify the absolute abundance of each unique TCRbeta CDR3 rearrangement, sequence reads were collapsed and filtered. For each sample, productive Simpson clonality was calculated as the square root of Simpson's diversity index across productive rearrangements. Entries here come from immuneACCESS through TCRdb and include only in-frame sequences with V and J called. Some clones fail to appear in such tables; in the studies checked, an unresolved V gene covers under half of the shortfall, and the cause of the remainder is unknown. Clonal size and the V and J genes are those of that table, whereas D and trimming came from the DNA. The sample table records about 500,000 clones; 85% to 90% of these occur just once. In total, the top ten clones hold roughly 8.3% of the sample.

In Seattle, one collaborating source enrolled patients while the infection was active and tracked those patients longitudinally over the course of disease. Collaborating institutions collected whole blood in K2EDTA tubes following their own protocols. Collaborator samples were shipped for TCRbeta analysis as frozen whole blood, isolated PBMCs, or DNA extracted from either sample type. This receptor was obtained from a woman aged 50 to 65 with COVID-19, enrolled during active disease. Sequenced input: peripheral blood. The chain employs TRBV5-1 and TRBJ2-6; TRBD2 aligns with 7 central bases. The nucleotide sequence is TGCGCCAGCAGCTTAGCGGGGCGCTCTGGGGCCAACGTCCTGACTTTC. This is translated as CASSLAGRSGANVLTF. The entire variable domain, with the stretches around the CDR3 drawn from the reference TRBV5-1 and TRBJ2-6 proteins, is KAGVTQTPRYLIKTRGQQVTLSCSPISGHRSVSWYQQTPGQGLQFLFEYFSETQRNKGNFPGRFSGRQFSNSRSEMNVSTLELGDSALYLCASSLAGRSGANVLTFGAGSRLTVL.